This T cell receptor (beta chain) stems from a study of T cells in Graves' hyperthyroidism and ophthalmopathy. The study, taken as a whole, reports: Most thyroid clonotypes that were expanded above 0.001 also turned up in blood. The model predicted ophthalmopathy a median approximately 6.3 months before onset.

In germline, CDR1 is SEHNR, CDR2 FQNEAQ (reference sequence). V lost 2 bases and J lost 7, with 21 bases in between. The CDR3 runs 17 residues. RNA transcripts gave rise to amplified TCR beta CDR3 regions. An initial round of RT-PCR targeting the TCR CDR3 relied on the HTBI primer set. From the multiplex PCR reads, TCRdb called clonotypes with MiXCR, one entry per CDR3 protein. In the table there are around 380,000 distinct CDR3 sequences, approximately 12% of which are singletons. This clonotype occurred a few times. Its target is unknown. This receptor was obtained from a man aged 25-40 years with Graves' hyperthyroidism that later progressed to Graves' ophthalmopathy. The specimen was blood. The gene calls are TRBV7-9 and TRBJ2-1; D may correspond to TRBD1 or TRBD2 (5 bases each). This CDR3 is CASSLFPSDRGRNEQFF. In DNA, the CDR3 is TGTGCCAGCAGCTTATTCCCAAGCGACCGGGGACGAAATGAGCAGTTCTTC.